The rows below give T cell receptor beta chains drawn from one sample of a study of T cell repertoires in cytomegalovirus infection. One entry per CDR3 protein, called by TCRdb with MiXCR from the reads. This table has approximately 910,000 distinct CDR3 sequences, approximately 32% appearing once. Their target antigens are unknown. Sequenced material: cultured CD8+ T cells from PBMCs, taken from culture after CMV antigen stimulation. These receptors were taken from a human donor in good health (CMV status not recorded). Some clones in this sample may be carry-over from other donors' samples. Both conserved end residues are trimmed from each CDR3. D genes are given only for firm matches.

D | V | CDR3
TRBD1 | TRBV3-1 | ASSQGGQGHEQY
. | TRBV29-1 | SVVFTNTEAF
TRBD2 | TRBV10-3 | AISPAWGSGGHEQF
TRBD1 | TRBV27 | ASSISGTVLGVGYGYT
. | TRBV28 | ASSLSQSYGYT
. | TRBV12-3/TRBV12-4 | ASSFTGAPGYT
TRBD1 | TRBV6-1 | ASSDRYPTGAKGYT
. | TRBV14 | ASSQGAGYFYEQY
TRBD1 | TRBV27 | ASRPDRGHGYT
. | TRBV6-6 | ASSFVQGSSLTNTGELF
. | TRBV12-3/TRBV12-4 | ASRGGGNQPQH
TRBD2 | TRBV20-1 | SALAGTYYEQY
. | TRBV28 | ASRTIEYSNQPQH
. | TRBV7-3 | ASSSYEGGNTGELF
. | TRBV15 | ATSRDRAGEDEKLF
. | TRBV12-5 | ASGLPHEQY
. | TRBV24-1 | ATSEATATGELF
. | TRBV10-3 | AILQGFPYGYT